What follows are 3 T cell receptor beta chains derived from one specimen sequenced in a study of identical twins. TCRdb reanalysed the 5' RACE reads using MiXCR and keeps one entry per CDR3 protein. The repertoire holds around 490,000 distinct CDR3 sequences, with more than 20% as singletons. This same sample was also part of a study on yellow fever vaccine responses in identical twins.

The specimen sequenced was CD4+ T cells sorted from blood. These receptor sequences come from a woman younger than 35 in good health.

In its sample, this clonotype was seen a few times. The rearrangement uses TRBV20-1 and TRBJ2-3; TRBD2 matches at 8 bases. V dropped 6 bases and J dropped 6; count of bases not matched to a gene: 17. Germline values: CDR1 DFQATT, CDR2 SNEGSKA (reference sequence). The length of the CDR3 is 16 residues. CDR3 loop: CSARRGVAGTRDTQYF. The CDR3 region has the DNA TGCAGTGCCCGGAGGGGGGTAGCGGGAACTCGGGATACGCAGTATTTT.

This chain links TRBV14 with TRBJ2-5; D is undetermined. V was clipped by 3 bases and J by 4 bases, with 15 bases between them. The germline V gene has CDR1 SGHDN and CDR2 FVKESK. CDR3 size: 15 residues. This CDR3 reads CASSQFAGLGETQYF. CDR3 sequence (DNA): TGTGCCAGCAGCCAGTTCGCAGGTTTGGGAGAGACCCAGTACTTC.

The chain has TRBV24-1 and TRBJ2-1; 9 nucleotides match TRBD2. The trim removed 4 bases at V and 0 bases at J, leaving 3 bases unmatched. Per germline, CDR1 KGHDR and CDR2 SFDVKD. The CDR3 is 16 residues long. The CDR3 spells CATSDTSGYSYNEQFF. The CDR3 DNA is TGTGCCACCAGTGACACTAGCGGGTACTCCTACAATGAGCAGTTCTTC.